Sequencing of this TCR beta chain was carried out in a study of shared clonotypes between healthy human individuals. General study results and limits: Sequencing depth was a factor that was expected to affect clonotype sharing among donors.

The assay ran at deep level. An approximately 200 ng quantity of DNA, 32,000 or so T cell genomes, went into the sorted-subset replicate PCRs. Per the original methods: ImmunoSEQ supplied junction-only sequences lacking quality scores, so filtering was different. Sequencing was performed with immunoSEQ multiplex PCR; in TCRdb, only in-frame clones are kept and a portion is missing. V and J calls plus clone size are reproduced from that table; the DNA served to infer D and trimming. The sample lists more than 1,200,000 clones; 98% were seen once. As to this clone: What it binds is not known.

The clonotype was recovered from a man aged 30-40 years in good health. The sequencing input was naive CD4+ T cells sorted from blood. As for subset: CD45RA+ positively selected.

The CDR3 DNA follows: TGTGCCAGCTCACCTAGACAGGGGGCCTTCCGCTTAGGAGACACAGATACGCAGTATTTT. This translates into CASSPRQGAFRLGDTDTQYF. The V call is TRBV18, the J call TRBJ2-3, with TRBD1 matching 10 bases. V was pared by 3 bases and J by 2 bases, with 17 bases of the junction left unmatched. Germline V gives CDR1 KGHSH, CDR2 LQKENI. This CDR3 region has 20 residues.